This T cell receptor beta chain was sequenced in a study of blood T cell repertoires in COVID-19 (TCRdb year 2020). Looking at the study overall: Collaborator samples came from the United States, Italy and Spain and covered acute and convalescent phases of COVID-19. The material from the prospective study consisted of cDNA or gDNA derived from T cells, B-cell-depleted T cells, or PBMCs. The dataset comprised deeply sampled blood TCRbeta repertoires from subjects exposed to, actively infected with, or recovered from COVID-19. The repertoires were released in a freely available public database meant as a resource for research on the immune response to SARS-CoV-2. The samples were drawn from the first 160 participants of the ongoing ImmuneRACE study and from about 1,200 subjects provided by 6 global collaborators. A de-identified subject ID, COVID-19 status, age in years and sex were almost always included in the sample metadata. Where available, HLA class I and class II types were obtained from metadata supplied by the sample provider rather than from assay-based typing.

Details on this clone: Its antigen is still unknown. No base qualities exist here, and no much larger clone lies one base off it.

CDR1 and CDR2, looked up from the germline V gene, are SGHVS and FQNEAQ. V lost 5 bases and J lost 6 bases, and the count of bases not matched to a germline gene is 10. The CDR3 goes from the cysteine to the phenylalanine over 15 residues. The retained sequence is limited to the CDR3, 45 bases, with the frame set at the first base. What the authors observed across the whole study: Clinical and demographic metadata were provided uncurated, with the amount varying by source and participant.

The immunoSEQ Assay, a bias-controlled multiplex PCR, was used to amplify TCRbeta CDR3 regions from genomic DNA. The study's processing was this. The number of nucleated cells in each sample was estimated from the amplification of reference gene primers within the assay. To quantify the absolute abundance of each unique TCRbeta CDR3 rearrangement, sequence reads were collapsed and filtered. Productive Simpson clonality was computed per sample as the square root of Simpson's diversity index over productive rearrangements. TCRdb took this table from immuneACCESS and kept in-frame rearrangements with V and J called. Such tables lack part of the clones; where checked against another copy, unresolved V genes explain under half of the gap, and the rest is unexplained. From that table come the V and J calls and clone size; the DNA was used to work out D and trimming. The sample table lists approximately 240,000 clones, 70% to 90% of them with a count of one. The ten biggest clones cover 3% to 3.5% of the sample.

A second Seattle source provided samples from volunteer blood donors who had recovered from COVID-19. Whole blood was collected in K2EDTA tubes by collaborating institutions according to the institutions' own protocols. For TCRbeta analysis, collaborators shipped samples as frozen whole blood, isolated PBMCs, or DNA extracted from either of those sample types. The specimen sequenced was peripheral blood. The source of this sequence is a woman in her 30s who had recovered from COVID-19. The chain joins TRBV7-8 to TRBJ1-2; TRBD1 fits 9 bases in the junction. The nucleotides read TGTGCCAGCAGCGTAGAACAGGGGGCTTGGAATGGCTACACCTTC. Its coded protein is CASSVEQGAWNGYTF.